This paragraph reports one T cell receptor beta chain. The data stem from a study of blood T cell repertoires in COVID-19. For the study at large: Samples representing acute and convalescent COVID-19 were sourced from the United States, Italy and Spain. Nucleic acid was either cDNA or gDNA, and it came from T cells, B-cell-depleted T cells, or PBMCs.

Authors' data handling: By means of reference gene primer amplification, nucleated cell counts were estimated. The protocol was immunoSEQ multiplex PCR, while the TCRdb copy is restricted to in-frame clones and leaves out a portion. V and J calls and clone size are copied from that table; D and trimming were computed from the DNA. This sample carries roughly 120,000 clones, roughly four fifths of them seen once, and the ten largest clones take about 8%. The ends lost 4 bases at V and 6 bases at J; junction bases unmatched: 7. The CDR3 is 13 residues long. CDR1 and CDR2 from the germline V gene are SGDLS and YYNGEE.

The sequenced material came from peripheral blood. The sequence was collected from a man between 70 and 80 years old with active or convalescent COVID-19. The chain carries TRBV9 and TRBJ2-7; 7 bases map to TRBD2. The CDR3 sequence: CASSKGGRAEQYF. CDR3 in DNA: TGTGCCAGCAGCAAAGGCGGGAGAGCCGAGCAGTACTTC.